This T cell receptor (beta chain) comes out of a study of cytomegalovirus exposure and HLA in healthy donors. Overall study findings and caveats: Presence/absence comparisons presumed near-even sequencing depth among donors.

Looked up from germline, CDR1 is LGHNT and CDR2 is FRNRAP. The V segment lost 6 bases and the J segment 8 bases; nucleotides outside the gene matches: 7. The CDR3 totals 15 residues. Remarks on this clone: The target antigen is unknown.

The PCR employed 60 Vbeta primers together with 13 Jbeta primers. Original processing methods: In a later analysis, some 11 million of approximately 81 million unique beta chains occurred in at least two donors. Sequencing used immunoSEQ multiplex PCR; TCRdb keeps in-frame clones, though not all of them. V and J calls and clone size are copied from that table; D and trimming were computed from the DNA. The data show more than 70,000 clones, with 60% to 85% seen just once and roughly 5% held by the top ten. This receptor was identified in a man younger than 45 in good health and CMV-seropositive. The material sequenced was PBMCs. The rearrangement joins TRBV12-5 to TRBJ2-1, with 13 bases aligning to TRBD2. The CDR3 DNA reads as TGTGCTAGTGGCCCCGGGACTAGCGGGGATCATGAGCAGTTCTTC. Its translation: CASGPGTSGDHEQFF.